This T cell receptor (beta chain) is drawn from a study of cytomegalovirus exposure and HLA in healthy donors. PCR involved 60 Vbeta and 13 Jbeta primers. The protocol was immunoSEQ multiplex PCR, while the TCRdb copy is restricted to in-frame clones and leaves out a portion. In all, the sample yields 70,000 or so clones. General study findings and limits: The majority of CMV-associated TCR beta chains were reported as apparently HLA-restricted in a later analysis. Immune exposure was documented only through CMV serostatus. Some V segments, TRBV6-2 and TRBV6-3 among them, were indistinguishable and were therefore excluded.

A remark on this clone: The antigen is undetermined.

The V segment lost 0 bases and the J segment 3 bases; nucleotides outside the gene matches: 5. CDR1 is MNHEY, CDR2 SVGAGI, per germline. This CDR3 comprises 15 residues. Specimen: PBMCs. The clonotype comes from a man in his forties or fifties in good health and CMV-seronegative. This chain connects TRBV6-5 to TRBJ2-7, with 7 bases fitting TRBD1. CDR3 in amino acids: CASSYSGTDHYEQYF. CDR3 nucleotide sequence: TGTGCCAGCAGTTACTCCGGGACAGATCACTACGAGCAGTACTTC.